One TCR beta chain is described in this entry. Its antigen remains unidentified. The assay was immunoSEQ multiplex PCR, and TCRdb's table has in-frame clones only and misses some. The profile shows fewer than 35,000 clones, 89% of them singletons. This specimen belongs to a study of lymphopenia after photon versus proton radiotherapy. The germline V gene has CDR1 SQVTM and CDR2 ANQGSEA. The CDR3 is 11 amino acids. Trimming removed 5 bases at V and 8 bases at J, with 9 bases between. Study-wide findings and caveats: Under photons, naive T cells and diversity fell while effector/memory populations rose.

This rearrangement joins TRBV29-1 to TRBJ2-2; unclear D gene. The TCR sequence derives from a woman aged 65 to 85 with pancreatic cancer. Some clones in this sample may be carry-over from other donors' samples. Sequenced here: peripheral blood, sampled from a patient treated with proton-based radiotherapy. The CDR3 DNA sequence: TGCAGCGTTCTATCAGCGGGGGAGCTGTTTTTT. Protein sequence: CSVLSAGELFF.